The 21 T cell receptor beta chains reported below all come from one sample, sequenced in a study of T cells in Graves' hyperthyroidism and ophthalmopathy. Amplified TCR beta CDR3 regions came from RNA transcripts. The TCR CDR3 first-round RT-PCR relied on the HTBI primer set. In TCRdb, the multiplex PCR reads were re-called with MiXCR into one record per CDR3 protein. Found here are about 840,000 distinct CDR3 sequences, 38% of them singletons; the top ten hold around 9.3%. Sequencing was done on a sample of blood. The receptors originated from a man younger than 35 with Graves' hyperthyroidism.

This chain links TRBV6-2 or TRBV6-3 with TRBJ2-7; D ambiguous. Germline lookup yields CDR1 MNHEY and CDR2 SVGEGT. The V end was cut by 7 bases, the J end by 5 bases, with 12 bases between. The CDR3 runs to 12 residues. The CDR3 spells CASISQNDEQYF. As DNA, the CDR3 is TGTGCCAGCATATCCCAAAATGACGAGCAGTACTTC.

The CDR3: CASSPRTGGVTYEQYF. CDR3 nucleotides: TGTGCCAGCAGTCCTCGGACAGGGGGCGTAACTTACGAGCAGTACTTC. The chain recombines TRBV7-9 with TRBJ2-7; 11 bases match TRBD1. V lost 6 bases, J lost 4 bases, and 11 bases stayed unmatched. CDR1 is SEHNR, CDR2 FQNEAQ, per germline (reference sequence). The CDR3 has 16 residues.

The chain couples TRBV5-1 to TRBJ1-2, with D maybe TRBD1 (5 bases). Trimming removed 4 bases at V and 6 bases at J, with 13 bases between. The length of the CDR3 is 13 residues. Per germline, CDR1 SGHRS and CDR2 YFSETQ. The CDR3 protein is CASSPRVGDGYTF. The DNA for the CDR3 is TGCGCCAGCAGCCCCAGGGTTGGCGATGGCTACACCTTC.

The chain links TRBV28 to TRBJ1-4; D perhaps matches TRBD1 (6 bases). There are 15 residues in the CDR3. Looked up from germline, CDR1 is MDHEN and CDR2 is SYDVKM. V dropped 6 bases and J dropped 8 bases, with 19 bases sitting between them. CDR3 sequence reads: CASRSTRGAGEKLFF. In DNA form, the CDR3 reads TGTGCCAGCAGATCGACCCGGGGGGCAGGGGAAAAACTGTTTTTT.

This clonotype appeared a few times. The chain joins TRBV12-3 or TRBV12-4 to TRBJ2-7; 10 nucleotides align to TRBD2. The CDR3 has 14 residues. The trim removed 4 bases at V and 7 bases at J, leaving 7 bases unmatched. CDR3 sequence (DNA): TGTGCCAGCAGTTACAAGCGGGGGGGCTTGGAGCAGTACTTC. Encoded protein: CASSYKRGGLEQYF.

This chain's CDR3 is CASSLEASYNSPLHF. CDR3 DNA sequence: TGTGCCAGCAGCTTGGAGGCCAGCTATAATTCACCCCTCCACTTT. J is TRBJ1-6 and V is TRBV5-4; D unresolved. This CDR3 has 15 residues. Deletions cut 0 bases from V and 3 bases from J, with 7 bases between. The germline V gene encodes CDR1 SGHNT and CDR2 YYREEE (reference sequence).

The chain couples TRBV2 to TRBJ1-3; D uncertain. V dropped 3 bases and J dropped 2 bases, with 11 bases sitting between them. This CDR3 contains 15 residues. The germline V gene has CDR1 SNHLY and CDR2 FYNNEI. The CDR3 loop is CASSDVAGAGNTIYF. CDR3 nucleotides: TGTGCCAGCAGTGATGTAGCCGGGGCTGGAAACACCATATATTTT.

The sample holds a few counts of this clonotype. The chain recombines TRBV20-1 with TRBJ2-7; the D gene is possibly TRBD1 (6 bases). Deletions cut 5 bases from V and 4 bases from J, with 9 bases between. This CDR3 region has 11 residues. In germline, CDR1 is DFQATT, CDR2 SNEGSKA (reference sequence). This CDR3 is CSADRLYEQYF. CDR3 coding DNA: TGCAGTGCTGACAGGCTGTACGAGCAGTACTTC.

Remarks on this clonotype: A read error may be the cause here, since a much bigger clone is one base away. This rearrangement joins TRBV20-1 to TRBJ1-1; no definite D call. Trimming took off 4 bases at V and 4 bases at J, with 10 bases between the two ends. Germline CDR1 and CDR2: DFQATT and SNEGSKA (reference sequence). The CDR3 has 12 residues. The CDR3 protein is CSATRESTEAFF. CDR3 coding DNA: TGCAGTGCTACCCGCGAGAGCACTGAAGCTTTCTTT.

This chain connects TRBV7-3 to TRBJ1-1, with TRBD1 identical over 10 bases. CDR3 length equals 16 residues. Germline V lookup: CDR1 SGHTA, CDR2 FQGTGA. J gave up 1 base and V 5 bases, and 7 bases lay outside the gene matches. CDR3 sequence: CASSPGTGEANTEAFF. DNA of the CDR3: TGTGCCAGCAGCCCTGGGACAGGGGAAGCGAACACTGAAGCTTTCTTT.

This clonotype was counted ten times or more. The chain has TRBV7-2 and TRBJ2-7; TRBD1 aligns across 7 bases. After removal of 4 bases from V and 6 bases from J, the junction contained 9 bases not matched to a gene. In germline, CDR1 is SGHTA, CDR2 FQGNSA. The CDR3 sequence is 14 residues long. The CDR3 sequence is CASSWTGPPAEQYF. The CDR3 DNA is TGTGCCAGCAGCTGGACAGGACCGCCAGCCGAGCAGTACTTC. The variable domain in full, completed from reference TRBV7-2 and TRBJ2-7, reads GAGVSQSPSNKVTEKGKDVELRCDPISGHTALYWYRQSLGQGLEFLIYFQGNSAPDKSGLPSDRFSAERTGGSVSTLTIQRTQQEDSAVYLCASSWTGPPAEQYFGPGTRLTVT.

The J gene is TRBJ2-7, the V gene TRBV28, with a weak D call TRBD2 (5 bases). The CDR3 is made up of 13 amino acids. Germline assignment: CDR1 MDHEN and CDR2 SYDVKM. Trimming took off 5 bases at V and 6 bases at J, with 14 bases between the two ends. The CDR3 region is CASSIPSRGEQYF. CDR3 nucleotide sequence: TGTGCCAGCAGTATACCTTCTCGGGGCGAGCAGTACTTC.

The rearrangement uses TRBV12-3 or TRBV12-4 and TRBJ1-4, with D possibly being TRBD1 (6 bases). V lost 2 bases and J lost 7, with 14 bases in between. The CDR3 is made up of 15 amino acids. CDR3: CASSLWGGEGEKLFF. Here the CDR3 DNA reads TGTGCCAGCAGTTTATGGGGGGGCGAGGGTGAAAAACTGTTTTTT.

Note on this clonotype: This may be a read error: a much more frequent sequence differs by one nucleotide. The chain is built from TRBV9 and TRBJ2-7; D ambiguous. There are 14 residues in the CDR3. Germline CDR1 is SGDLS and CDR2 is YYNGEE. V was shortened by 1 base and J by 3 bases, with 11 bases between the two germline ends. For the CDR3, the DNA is TGTGCCAGCAGCGTAAACGGCGACCTCTACGAGCAGTACTTC. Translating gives CASSVNGDLYEQYF.

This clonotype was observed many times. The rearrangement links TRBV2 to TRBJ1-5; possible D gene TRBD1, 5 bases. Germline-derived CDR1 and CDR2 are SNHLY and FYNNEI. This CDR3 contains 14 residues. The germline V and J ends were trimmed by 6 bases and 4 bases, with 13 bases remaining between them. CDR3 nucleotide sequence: TGTGCCAGCAGGAGGGACGGGGAAAATCAGCCCCAGCATTTT. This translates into CASRRDGENQPQHF.

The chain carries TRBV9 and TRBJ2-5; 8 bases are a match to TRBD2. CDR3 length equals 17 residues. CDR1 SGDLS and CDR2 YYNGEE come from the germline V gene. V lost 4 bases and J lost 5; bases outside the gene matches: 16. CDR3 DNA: TGTGCCAGCAGCCCATACTCAACGGGACTAGGGGGGGAGACCCAGTACTTC. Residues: CASSPYSTGLGGETQYF.

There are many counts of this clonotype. CDR3 nucleotide sequence: TGTGCCAGCAGCTTAGTCGCGGGCCGGAACACCATATATTTT. This gives the protein CASSLVAGRNTIYF. V is TRBV7-6 and J is TRBJ1-3; D gene uncertain. Germline CDR1 is SGHVS and CDR2 is FNYEAQ. V gave up 1 base and J gave up 7 bases, with 11 bases separating them. The CDR3 consists of 14 residues.

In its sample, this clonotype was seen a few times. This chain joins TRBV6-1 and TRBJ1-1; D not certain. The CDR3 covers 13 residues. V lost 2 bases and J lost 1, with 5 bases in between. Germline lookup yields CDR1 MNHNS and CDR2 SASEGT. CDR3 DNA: TGTGCCAGCAGTGAATGGGAGAACACTGAAGCTTTCTTT. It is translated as CASSEWENTEAFF.

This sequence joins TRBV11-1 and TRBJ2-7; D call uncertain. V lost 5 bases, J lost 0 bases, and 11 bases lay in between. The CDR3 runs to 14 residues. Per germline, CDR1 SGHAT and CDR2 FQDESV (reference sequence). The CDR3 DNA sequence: TGTGCCAGCAGCCCGACGGAAAGCTCCTACGAGCAGTACTTC. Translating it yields CASSPTESSYEQYF.

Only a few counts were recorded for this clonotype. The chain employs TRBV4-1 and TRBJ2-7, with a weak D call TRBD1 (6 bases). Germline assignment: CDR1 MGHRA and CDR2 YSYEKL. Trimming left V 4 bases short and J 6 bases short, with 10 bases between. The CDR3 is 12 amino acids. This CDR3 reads CASSRAGAEQYF. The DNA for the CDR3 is TGCGCCAGCAGCCGAGCAGGGGCCGAGCAGTACTTC.

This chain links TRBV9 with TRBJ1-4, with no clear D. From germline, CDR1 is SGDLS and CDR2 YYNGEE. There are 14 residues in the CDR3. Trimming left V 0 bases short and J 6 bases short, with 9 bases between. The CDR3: CASSVGGTYEKLFF. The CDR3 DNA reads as TGTGCCAGCAGCGTAGGGGGAACGTATGAAAAACTGTTTTTT.